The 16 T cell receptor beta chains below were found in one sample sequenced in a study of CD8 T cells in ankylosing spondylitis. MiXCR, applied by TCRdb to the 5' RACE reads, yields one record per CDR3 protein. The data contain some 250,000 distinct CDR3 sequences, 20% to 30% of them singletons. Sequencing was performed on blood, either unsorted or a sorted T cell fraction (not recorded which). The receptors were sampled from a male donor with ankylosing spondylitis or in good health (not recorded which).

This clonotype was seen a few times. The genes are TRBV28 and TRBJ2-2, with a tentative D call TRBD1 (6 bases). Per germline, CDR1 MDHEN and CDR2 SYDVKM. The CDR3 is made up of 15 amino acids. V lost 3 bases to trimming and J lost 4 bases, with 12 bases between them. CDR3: CASSLEQGRTGELFF. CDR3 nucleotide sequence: TGTGCCAGCAGTTTGGAGCAGGGGCGCACCGGGGAGCTGTTTTTT.

The CDR3 reads CSVGWSSYNEQFF. CDR3 DNA: TGCAGCGTTGGCTGGAGCTCCTACAATGAGCAGTTCTTC. This chain links TRBV29-1 with TRBJ2-1; no clear D. V was shortened by 4 bases and J by 0 bases, with 7 bases between the two germline ends. The germline V gene encodes CDR1 SQVTM and CDR2 ANQGSEA. The CDR3 is made up of 13 amino acids.

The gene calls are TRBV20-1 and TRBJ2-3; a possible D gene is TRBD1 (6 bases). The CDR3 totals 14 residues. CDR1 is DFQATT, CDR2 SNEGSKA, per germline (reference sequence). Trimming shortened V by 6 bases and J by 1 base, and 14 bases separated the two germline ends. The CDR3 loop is CSAPPDSRTDTQYF. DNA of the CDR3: TGCAGTGCCCCCCCGGACAGCCGCACAGATACGCAGTATTTT.

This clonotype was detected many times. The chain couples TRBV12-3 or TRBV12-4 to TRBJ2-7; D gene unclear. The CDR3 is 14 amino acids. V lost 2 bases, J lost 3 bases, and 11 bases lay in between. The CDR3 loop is CASSLLSSLYEQYF. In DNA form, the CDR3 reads TGTGCCAGCAGTTTATTGAGTAGCCTCTACGAGCAGTACTTC.

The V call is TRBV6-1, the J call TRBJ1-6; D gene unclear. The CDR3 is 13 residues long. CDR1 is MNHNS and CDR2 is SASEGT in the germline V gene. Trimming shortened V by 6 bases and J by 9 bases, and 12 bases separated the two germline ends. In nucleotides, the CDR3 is TGTGCCAGCAGCGGGAGCATATTTTCACCCCTCCACTTT. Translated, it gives CASSGSIFSPLHF.

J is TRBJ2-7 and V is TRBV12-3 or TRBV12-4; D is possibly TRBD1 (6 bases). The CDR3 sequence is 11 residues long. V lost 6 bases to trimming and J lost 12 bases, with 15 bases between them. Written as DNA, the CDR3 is TGTGCCAGCAGCCTAGGGGGTCCCTGGTACTTC. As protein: CASSLGGPWYF.

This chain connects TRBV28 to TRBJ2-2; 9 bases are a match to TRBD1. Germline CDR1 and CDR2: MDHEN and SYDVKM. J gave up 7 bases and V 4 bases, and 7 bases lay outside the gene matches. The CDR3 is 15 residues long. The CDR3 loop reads CASSSRDRAVGELFF. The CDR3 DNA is TGTGCCAGCAGTTCCCGGGACAGGGCCGTCGGGGAGCTGTTTTTT.

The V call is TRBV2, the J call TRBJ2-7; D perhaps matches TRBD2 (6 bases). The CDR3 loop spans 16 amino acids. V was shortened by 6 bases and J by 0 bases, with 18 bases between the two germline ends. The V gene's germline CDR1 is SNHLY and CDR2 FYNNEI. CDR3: CASRGLGGINSYEQYF. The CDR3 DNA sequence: TGTGCCAGCAGGGGACTGGGAGGTATTAACTCCTACGAGCAGTACTTC.

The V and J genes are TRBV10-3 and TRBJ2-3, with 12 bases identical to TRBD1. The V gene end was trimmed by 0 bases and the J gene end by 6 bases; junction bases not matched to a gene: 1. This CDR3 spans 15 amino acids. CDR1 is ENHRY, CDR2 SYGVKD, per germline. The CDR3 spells CAISESGTGGDTQYF. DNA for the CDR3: TGTGCCATCAGTGAGTCAGGGACAGGGGGCGATACGCAGTATTTT.

The CDR3 sequence: CSAARWGANTGELFF. The CDR3 bases are TGCAGTGCCGCCAGGTGGGGGGCGAACACCGGGGAGCTGTTTTTT. The chain joins TRBV20-1 to TRBJ2-2, with a weak D call TRBD2 (6 bases). This CDR3 has 15 residues. Germline V CDR1 and CDR2: DFQATT, SNEGSKA (reference sequence). Trimming stripped 6 bases from V and 0 bases from J, with 14 bases between.

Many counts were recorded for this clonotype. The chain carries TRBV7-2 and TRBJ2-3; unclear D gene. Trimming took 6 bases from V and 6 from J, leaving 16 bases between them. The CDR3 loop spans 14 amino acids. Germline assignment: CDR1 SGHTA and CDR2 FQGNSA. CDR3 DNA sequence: TGTGCCAGCAGTTTCCGGGCCCCCGTGGATACGCAGTATTTT. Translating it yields CASSFRAPVDTQYF.

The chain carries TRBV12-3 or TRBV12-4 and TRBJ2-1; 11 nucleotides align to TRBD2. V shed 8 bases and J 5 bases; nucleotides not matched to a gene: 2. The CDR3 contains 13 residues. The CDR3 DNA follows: TGTGCCAGCCAGACTAGCGGGAACAATGAGCAGTTCTTC. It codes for CASQTSGNNEQFF.

The CDR3 sequence: CASSPSQRGRSYNEQFF. The CDR3 bases are TGTGCCAGCAGCCCGAGCCAAAGGGGGAGGTCCTACAATGAGCAGTTCTTC. The chain is built from TRBV6-1 and TRBJ2-1, with D perhaps matching TRBD1 or TRBD2 (6 bases each). The V end was cut by 6 bases, the J end by 1 base, with 19 bases between. Germline CDR1 is MNHNS and CDR2 is SASEGT. The CDR3 is made up of 17 amino acids.

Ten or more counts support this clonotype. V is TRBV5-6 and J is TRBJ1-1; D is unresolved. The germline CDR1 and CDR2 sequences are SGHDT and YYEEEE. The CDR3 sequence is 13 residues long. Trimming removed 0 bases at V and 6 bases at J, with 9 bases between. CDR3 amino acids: CASSLGGVAEAFF. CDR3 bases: TGTGCCAGCAGCTTGGGGGGTGTCGCTGAAGCTTTCTTT.

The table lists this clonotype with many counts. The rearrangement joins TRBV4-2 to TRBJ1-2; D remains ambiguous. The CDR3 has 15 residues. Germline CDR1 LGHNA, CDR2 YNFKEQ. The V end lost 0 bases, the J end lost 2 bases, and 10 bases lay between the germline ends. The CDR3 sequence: CASSQDAAANYGYTF. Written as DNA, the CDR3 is TGTGCCAGCAGCCAAGATGCGGCGGCGAACTATGGCTACACCTTC.

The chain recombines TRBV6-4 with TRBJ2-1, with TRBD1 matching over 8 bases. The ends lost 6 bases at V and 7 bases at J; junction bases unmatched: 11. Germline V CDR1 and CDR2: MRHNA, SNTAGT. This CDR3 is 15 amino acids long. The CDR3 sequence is CASRPPEQGENEQFF. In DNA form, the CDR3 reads TGTGCCAGCAGGCCCCCGGAACAGGGGGAAAATGAGCAGTTCTTC.